Presented here are 21 T cell receptor beta chains from one specimen sequenced in a study of metastatic and nonmetastatic thyroid tumors. There were no patients who had received any treatment before thyroid surgery. TCRdb reassembled clones from the PCR reads with MiXCR. Of fewer than 25,000 clones listed, roughly 16% are singletons. Sequenced: blood. The receptors come from a female donor with papillary thyroid cancer or a benign thyroid nodule (not recorded which). Some clones in this sample may be carry-over from other donors' samples.

This clone was found many times. The rearrangement links TRBV6-2 or TRBV6-3 to TRBJ2-7; D may be TRBD2 (6 bases). Germline loops: CDR1 MNHEY, CDR2 SVGEGT. V was trimmed by 8 bases and J by 7 bases, leaving 12 bases between them. This CDR3 region has 11 residues. CDR3 protein: CASGTFGEQYF. CDR3 DNA: TGTGCCAGCGGGACTTTCGGGGAGCAGTACTTC.

The chain couples TRBV5-1 to TRBJ1-1; 8 bases match TRBD1. This CDR3 is 14 amino acids long. Unmatched junction bases numbered 5, after V lost 5 bases and J lost 2 bases. Per the germline V gene, CDR1 is SGHRS and CDR2 is YFSETQ. The chain's CDR3 is CASRDRAFNTEAFF. The CDR3 DNA sequence: TGCGCCAGCAGGGACAGGGCGTTTAACACTGAAGCTTTCTTT.

This clone has at least ten counts. The chain links TRBV28 to TRBJ2-1; 11 nucleotides align to TRBD2. Germline CDR1 reads MDHEN; CDR2 reads SYDVKM. Losses at the gene ends were 5 bases for V and 7 bases for J; bases not matched to a gene: 19. This CDR3 contains 19 residues. CDR3 residues: CASSKGGAGTSGRRNEQFF. In nucleotides, the CDR3 is TGTGCCAGCAGTAAGGGGGGAGCCGGGACTAGCGGCCGTCGGAATGAGCAGTTCTTC.

This clone was picked up many times. The rearrangement links TRBV20-1 to TRBJ2-5, with D possibly TRBD2 on 5 matching bases. The ends were cut back, 5 bases at V and 5 bases at J, with 15 bases in the middle. Germline lookup yields CDR1 DFQATT and CDR2 SNEGSKA (reference sequence). The CDR3 totals 13 residues. CDR3 nucleotides: TGCAGTGCTGGCGTTGAGGGCGGGGAGACCCAGTACTTC. Residues: CSAGVEGGETQYF.

This clone was seen repeatedly, ten times or more. This rearrangement joins TRBV6-4 to TRBJ2-3; D gene ambiguous. The CDR3 is 13 residues long. Trimming removed 0 bases at V and 2 bases at J, with 3 bases between. From germline, CDR1 is MRHNA and CDR2 SNTAGT. For the CDR3, the DNA is TGTGCCAGCAGTGACTCAGCCACAGATACGCAGTATTTT. It yields the protein CASSDSATDTQYF.

The table lists this clone with many counts. CDR3 in amino acids: CSARNADSDAEQYF. The CDR3 nucleotides read TGCAGTGCTAGAAACGCCGACTCCGACGCCGAGCAGTACTTC. The chain uses TRBV20-1 and TRBJ2-7; D is unclear. The CDR3 loop spans 14 amino acids. Trimming cost V 2 bases and J 6 bases, with 17 bases left between them. Looked up from germline, CDR1 is DFQATT and CDR2 is SNEGSKA (reference sequence).

This clone has a count of ten or more. The V gene is TRBV4-1, the J gene TRBJ2-1, with D possibly being TRBD1 or TRBD2 (5 bases each). The germline V gene encodes CDR1 MGHRA and CDR2 YSYEKL. The CDR3 covers 15 residues. V lost 3 bases, J lost 6 bases, and 15 bases lay in between. Here the CDR3 reads CASSQAWGTINEQFF. The CDR3 DNA is TGCGCCAGCAGCCAGGCGTGGGGGACGATCAATGAGCAGTTCTTC.

Sample share makes this clone medium-sized. The chain recombines TRBV20-1 with TRBJ1-2; D is undetermined. The germline V gene has CDR1 DFQATT and CDR2 SNEGSKA (reference sequence). The CDR3 totals 13 residues. Between the trimmed V and J ends, which lost 4 bases and 8 bases, there was a span of 17 bases. This CDR3 reads CSAKGWQKAGYTF. As DNA, the CDR3 is TGCAGTGCTAAAGGTTGGCAAAAAGCCGGCTACACCTTC.

This clone occurred many times. The chain joins TRBV12-3 or TRBV12-4 to TRBJ2-7; D remains ambiguous. V was pared by 2 bases and J by 3 bases, with 8 bases between. The CDR3 has 13 amino acids. For the CDR3, the DNA is TGTGCCAGCAGTTTACGGATGAACTACGAGCAGTACTTC. Translating it yields CASSLRMNYEQYF.

This clone was seen repeatedly, ten times or more. The chain links TRBV24-1 to TRBJ1-5; 9 bases align to TRBD1. Unmatched junction bases numbered 4, after V lost 4 bases and J lost 7 bases. Germline CDR1 reads KGHDR; CDR2 reads SFDVKD. The CDR3 totals 14 residues. The CDR3 is CATSDTGGEQPQHF. CDR3 coding DNA: TGTGCCACCAGTGACACAGGGGGCGAACAGCCCCAGCATTTT.

This clone was seen repeatedly, ten times or more. This rearrangement joins TRBV20-1 to TRBJ2-5, with 7 nucleotides matching TRBD2. The CDR3 totals 15 residues. The V segment lost 8 bases and the J segment 3 bases; nucleotides outside the gene matches: 15. Germline V gene lookup returns CDR1 DFQATT and CDR2 SNEGSKA (reference sequence). The CDR3 nucleotides are TGCAGTCCCCTGAACAGCGGGAATAATGAAGAGACCCAGTACTTC. As protein: CSPLNSGNNEETQYF.

V is TRBV24-1 and J is TRBJ2-1, with a possible D match to TRBD1 (5 bases). Germline V gene sequence: CDR1 KGHDR, CDR2 SFDVKD. The CDR3 is 13 amino acids. V shed 5 bases and J shed 5 bases, with 9 bases lying between them. The chain's CDR3 is CATSVRGNNEQFF. CDR3 bases: TGTGCCACCAGTGTTAGGGGTAACAATGAGCAGTTCTTC.

By proportion, this clone is medium-sized. The chain uses TRBV11-3 and TRBJ1-2, with TRBD1 identical over 7 bases. With 5 bases clipped from V and 0 bases from J, the junction kept 6 bases outside the gene matches. CDR1 and CDR2 (germline): SGHNT, YENEEA. The CDR3 runs to 15 residues. This chain's CDR3 is CASSPRTGSNYGYTF. The CDR3 DNA sequence: TGTGCCAGCAGCCCTCGGACAGGATCTAACTATGGCTACACCTTC.

The genes are TRBV9 and TRBJ1-1; TRBD1 agrees at 8 bases. CDR3 size: 17 residues. V shed 0 bases, J shed 5 bases, and the junction held 12 bases outside the gene matches. Germline loops: CDR1 SGDLS, CDR2 YYNGEE. CDR3 in DNA: TGTGCCAGCAGCGTAGGTAGGGGACGGACAGGGCTGACTGAAGCTTTCTTT. Translating gives CASSVGRGRTGLTEAFF.

This clone came up many times. CDR3 DNA: TGCAGTGTCCCACCGGGGGGGAGGAACACTGAAGCTTTCTTT. It yields the protein CSVPPGGRNTEAFF. The chain recombines TRBV20-1 with TRBJ1-1, with D maybe TRBD1 (5 bases). Germline CDR1 DFQATT, CDR2 SNEGSKA (reference sequence). The ends were cut back, 7 bases at V and 1 base at J, with 16 bases in the middle. This CDR3 comprises 14 residues.

The chain recombines TRBV30 with TRBJ2-7; tentative D call: TRBD1 (6 bases). CDR1 GTSNPN and CDR2 SVGIG come from the germline V gene (reference sequence). With 5 bases removed from V and 4 bases from J, the gap between germline ends came to 18 bases. CDR3 size: 14 residues. The CDR3 reads CAWRNRALGYEQYF. The DNA for the CDR3 is TGTGCCTGGCGGAACAGGGCGTTGGGTTACGAGCAGTACTTC.

Many counts were recorded for this clone. A much larger clonotype is one base distant, so this may be a read error. The V and J genes are TRBV20-1 and TRBJ2-2; D is possibly TRBD1 or TRBD2 (7 bases each). The CDR3 totals 14 residues. The V and J ends lost 6 bases and 3 bases respectively, with 14 bases between them. CDR1 is DFQATT and CDR2 is SNEGSKA in the germline V gene (reference sequence). Here the CDR3 DNA reads TGCAGTGCCAGGGGGGGGAGGGACACCGGGGAGCTGTTTTTT. Encoded protein: CSARGGRDTGELFF.

This clone was seen at least ten times. CDR3 nucleotide sequence: TGTGCCAGCAGCAACCGGACAGGGGGCTCAGAGACCCAGTACTTC. This translates into CASSNRTGGSETQYF. The rearrangement links TRBV7-2 to TRBJ2-5, with 11 positions matching TRBD1. This CDR3 is built from 15 residues. CDR1 SGHTA and CDR2 FQGNSA come from the germline V gene. J lost 4 bases, V lost 5 bases, and 6 bases had no gene match.

V and J are TRBV5-8 and TRBJ2-1; possibly TRBD1 for D (5 bases). V lost 3 bases and J 12 bases, leaving 19 bases between the germline ends. CDR3 length: 14 amino acids. CDR1 and CDR2 (germline): SGHTS, YDEGEE. CDR3 sequence reads: CASSWGLDASMQFF. The CDR3 DNA reads TGTGCCAGCAGCTGGGGCCTGGATGCGAGTATGCAGTTCTTC.

The V and J genes are TRBV18 and TRBJ2-7; D may match TRBD1 or TRBD2 (6 bases each). The CDR3 extends over 13 amino acids. CDR1 is KGHSH and CDR2 is LQKENI in the germline V gene. V lost 3 bases and J lost 8, with 14 bases in between. The CDR3 nucleotides read TGTGCCAGCTCACCTGGAAGGGGGGTCCAGCAGTACTTC. Its translation is CASSPGRGVQQYF. Full variable domain (outside the CDR3, taken from reference TRBV18 and TRBJ2-7): NAGVMQNPRHLVRRRGQEARLRCSPMKGHSHVYWYRQLPEEGLKFMVYLQKENIIDESGMPKERFSAEFPKEGPSILRIQQVVRGDSAAYFCASSPGRGVQQYFGPGTRLTVT.

This clone was observed at least ten times. The gene calls are TRBV20-1 and TRBJ2-5; perhaps TRBD2 as D (6 bases). Germline CDR1 DFQATT, CDR2 SNEGSKA (reference sequence). Trimming cost V 1 base and J 4 bases, with 7 bases left between them. The CDR3 spans 12 residues. DNA of the CDR3: TGCAGTGCTAGAGCGGGGGTAGAGACCCAGTACTTC. Residues: CSARAGVETQYF.